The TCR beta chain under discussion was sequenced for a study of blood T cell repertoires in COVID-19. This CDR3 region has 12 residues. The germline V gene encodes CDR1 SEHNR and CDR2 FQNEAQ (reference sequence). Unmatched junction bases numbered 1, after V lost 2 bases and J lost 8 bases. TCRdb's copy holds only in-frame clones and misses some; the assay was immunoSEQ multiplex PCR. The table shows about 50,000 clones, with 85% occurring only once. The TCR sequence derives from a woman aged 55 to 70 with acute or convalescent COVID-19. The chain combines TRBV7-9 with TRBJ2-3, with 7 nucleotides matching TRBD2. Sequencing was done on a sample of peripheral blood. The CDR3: CASSLSGVTQYF. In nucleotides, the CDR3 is TGTGCCAGCAGCTTAAGCGGGGTTACGCAGTATTTT. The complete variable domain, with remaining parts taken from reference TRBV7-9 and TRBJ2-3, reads DTGVSQNPRHKITKRGQNVTFRCDPISEHNRLYWYRQTLGQGPEFLTYFQNEAQLEKSRLLSDRFSAERPKGSFSTLEIQRTEQGDSAMYLCASSLSGVTQYFGPGTRLTVL.